These 20 T cell receptor beta chains share one sample of origin, sequenced in a study of blood T cell repertoires in COVID-19. Using immunoSEQ multiplex PCR, the repertoire was profiled, and TCRdb retains in-frame clones only, with some absent. The table has roughly 200,000 clones, 70% to 90% seen once. The specimen sequenced was peripheral blood. The receptors were gathered from a man in his sixties with active or convalescent COVID-19.

The chain recombines TRBV6-6 with TRBJ1-2; D might be TRBD1 (5 bases). The ends were cut back, 5 bases at V and 7 bases at J, with 29 bases in the middle. The CDR3 length is 18 residues. Germline V lookup: CDR1 MNHNY, CDR2 SVGAGI (reference sequence). Here the CDR3 reads CASSRGTYLPPMTTGYTF. CDR3 nucleotide sequence: TGTGCCAGCAGTCGCGGGACTTATTTACCCCCCATGACGACTGGCTACACCTTC.

Worth noting for this clone: Distinct nucleotide sequences in the sample also encode this CDR3. The chain recombines TRBV19 with TRBJ1-2; D gene unclear. The V and J ends lost 1 base and 1 base respectively, with 4 bases between them. This CDR3 is built from 13 residues. The germline CDR1 and CDR2 sequences are LNHDA and SQIVND (reference sequence). The CDR3 region has the DNA TGTGCCAGTAGTATAGGCGGTAACTATGGCTACACCTTC. Translating it yields CASSIGGNYGYTF.

V usage is TRBV7-3 and J usage is TRBJ1-1; D uncertain. The V end was cut by 4 bases, the J end by 2 bases, with 8 bases between. Per germline, CDR1 SGHTA and CDR2 FQGTGA. The CDR3 runs 13 residues. Here the CDR3 reads CASSSSGNTEAFF. CDR3 nucleotides: TGTGCCAGCAGCTCTTCAGGCAACACTGAAGCTTTCTTT.

The rearrangement joins TRBV5-1 to TRBJ2-2, with D possibly matching TRBD2 (6 bases). Germline loops: CDR1 SGHRS, CDR2 YFSETQ. The length of the CDR3 is 15 residues. V lost 4 bases and J lost 2, with 12 bases in between. CDR3 in amino acids: CASSLAGLNTGELFF. DNA of the CDR3: TGCGCCAGCAGCCTTGCGGGACTCAACACCGGGGAGCTGTTTTTT.

The J gene is TRBJ1-3, the V gene TRBV5-4; D is unclear. This CDR3 contains 15 residues. Germline V CDR1 and CDR2: SGHNT, YYREEE (reference sequence). V lost 3 bases to trimming and J lost 1 base, with 11 bases between them. This CDR3 reads CASSSNIGSGNTIYF. The CDR3 DNA is TGTGCCAGCAGCTCCAATATCGGGTCTGGAAACACCATATATTTT.

This clone was detected only once. The chain recombines TRBV27 with TRBJ1-6, with 7 bases matching TRBD1. The length of the CDR3 is 13 residues. Germline assignment: CDR1 MNHEY and CDR2 SMNVEV (reference sequence). Unmatched junction bases numbered 4, after V lost 4 bases and J lost 10 bases. DNA for the CDR3: TGTGCCAGCAGTTCTACAGGGGTCTCACCCCTCCACTTT. It encodes CASSSTGVSPLHF.

This clone was seen a handful of times. J is TRBJ1-6 and V is TRBV9; TRBD1 is a possible D gene (6 bases). CDR3 length equals 17 residues. Germline loops: CDR1 SGDLS, CDR2 YYNGEE. Trimming left V 2 bases short and J 5 bases short, with 17 bases between. CDR3 nucleotide sequence: TGTGCCAGCAGCGTGGCAGCCGGGACATTGGATAATTCACCCCTCCACTTT. It specifies CASSVAAGTLDNSPLHF.

This clone came up once. V gene TRBV3-1 (or the pseudogene TRBV3-2) combines with J gene TRBJ1-6, with D possibly TRBD1 on 5 matching bases. This CDR3 region has 15 residues. The germline V gene has CDR1 LGHDT and CDR2 YNNKEL (reference sequence). V was cut by 1 base and J by 9 bases, with 13 bases left in between. The CDR3 region is CASSQGGALGSPLHF. The CDR3 DNA follows: TGTGCCAGCAGCCAAGGCGGGGCCTTAGGTTCACCCCTCCACTTT.

This chain links TRBV21-1 with TRBJ1-1; TRBD1 reflects the table's D call only, with no check against the DNA. TRBV21-1 is described as a pseudogene. The CDR3 runs to 13 residues. CDR3 DNA: TGTGCCAGCAGCCCCGAGACAGGGGGCGAAGCTTTCTTT. Amino acid sequence: CASSPETGGEAFF.

This chain connects TRBV7-6 to TRBJ2-5, with 9 bases lining up with TRBD2. Germline values: CDR1 SGHVS, CDR2 FNYEAQ. V gave up 1 base and J gave up 3 bases; unmatched junction bases: 9. This CDR3 is built from 17 residues. The CDR3 DNA sequence: TGTGCCAGCAGCTTAGTTGCGGGGGGGCGAGGGGAAGAGACCCAGTACTTC. Its protein product is CASSLVAGGRGEETQYF.

In this sample, this clone turned up once. This rearrangement joins TRBV7-9 to TRBJ2-3; possibly TRBD2 for D (5 bases). V was cut by 2 bases and J by 1 base, with 10 bases left in between. Germline loops: CDR1 SEHNR, CDR2 FQNEAQ (reference sequence). This CDR3 comprises 15 residues. For the CDR3, the DNA is TGTGCCAGCAGCTTAAGGTATAGCGGCACAGATACGCAGTATTTT. This translates into CASSLRYSGTDTQYF.

J is TRBJ2-3 and V is TRBV5-1; 9 bases are shared with TRBD2. This CDR3 has 16 amino acids. The germline gives CDR1 SGHRS, CDR2 YFSETQ. V lost 0 bases and J lost 3; bases outside the gene matches: 5. This CDR3 reads CASSLAGGGATDTQYF. In DNA, the CDR3 is TGCGCCAGCAGCTTGGCTGGCGGGGGGGCAACAGATACGCAGTATTTT. The full variable domain, completed using reference TRBV5-1 and TRBJ2-3, is KAGVTQTPRYLIKTRGQQVTLSCSPISGHRSVSWYQQTPGQGLQFLFEYFSETQRNKGNFPGRFSGRQFSNSRSEMNVSTLELGDSALYLCASSLAGGGATDTQYFGPGTRLTVL.

Here the CDR3 reads CASSPGTGYGYTF. Here the CDR3 DNA reads TGTGCCAGCAGCCCCGGGACAGGATATGGCTACACCTTC. V gene TRBV7-3 combines with J gene TRBJ1-2; 8 bases agree with TRBD1. The germline V gene has CDR1 SGHTA and CDR2 FQGTGA. The CDR3 extends over 13 amino acids. V dropped 5 bases and J dropped 5; count of bases not matched to a gene: 4.

This clone appeared a single time. The chain has TRBV5-4 and TRBJ1-6; D gene uncertain. Trimming cost V 0 bases and J 9 bases, with 10 bases left between them. CDR1 and CDR2 (germline): SGHNT, YYREEE (reference sequence). CDR3 length: 14 residues. The CDR3 nucleotides read TGTGCCAGCAGCTTGGAGAGGGTAGGTTCACCCCTCCACTTT. Translating it yields CASSLERVGSPLHF. Full variable domain (outside the CDR3, taken from reference TRBV5-4 and TRBJ1-6): ETGVTQSPTHLIKTRGQQVTLRCSSQSGHNTVSWYQQALGQGPQFIFQYYREEENGRGNFPPRFSGLQFPNYSSELNVNALELDDSALYLCASSLERVGSPLHFGNGTRLTVT.

The chain couples TRBV7-9 to TRBJ2-7; the D is unclear. The ends were cut back, 5 bases at V and 0 bases at J, with 5 bases in the middle. The CDR3 length is 12 residues. The germline V gene encodes CDR1 SEHNR and CDR2 FQNEAQ (reference sequence). The CDR3 DNA sequence: TGTGCCAGCAGCCCAAACTCCTACGAGCAGTACTTC. Amino acids: CASSPNSYEQYF. Combining the CDR3 with reference TRBV7-9 and TRBJ2-7 gives the whole variable domain DTGVSQNPRHKITKRGQNVTFRCDPISEHNRLYWYRQTLGQGPEFLTYFQNEAQLEKSRLLSDRFSAERPKGSFSTLEIQRTEQGDSAMYLCASSPNSYEQYFGPGTRLTVT.

The DNA for the CDR3 is TGTGCCAGCAGTCAACCGGGACAGGGGGCGTCCTACGAGCAGTACTTC. Protein sequence: CASSQPGQGASYEQYF. This chain joins TRBV7-9 and TRBJ2-7, with 12 bases identical to TRBD1. J gave up 1 base and V 6 bases, and 7 bases lay outside the gene matches. The CDR3 loop spans 16 amino acids. CDR1 and CDR2 from the germline V gene are SEHNR and FQNEAQ (reference sequence).

This clone has only one observation. The chain recombines TRBV30 with TRBJ1-1; D ambiguous. The CDR3 length is 13 residues. The V gene's germline CDR1 is GTSNPN and CDR2 SVGIG (reference sequence). Trimming took 0 bases from V and 4 from J, leaving 9 bases between them. The CDR3 protein is CAWSVRGATEAFF. In DNA, the CDR3 is TGTGCCTGGAGTGTTCGGGGAGCCACTGAAGCTTTCTTT.

The J gene is TRBJ2-3, the V gene TRBV7-9; D is possibly TRBD2 (6 bases). V dropped 5 bases and J dropped 3 bases, with 18 bases sitting between them. The germline V gene has CDR1 SEHNR and CDR2 FQNEAQ (reference sequence). The CDR3 has 16 residues. CDR3 region: CASSPRWGVTTDTQYF. CDR3 nucleotides: TGTGCCAGCAGCCCCCGGTGGGGGGTAACGACAGATACGCAGTATTTT. Filled out from reference TRBV7-9 and TRBJ2-3, the complete variable domain reads DTGVSQNPRHKITKRGQNVTFRCDPISEHNRLYWYRQTLGQGPEFLTYFQNEAQLEKSRLLSDRFSAERPKGSFSTLEIQRTEQGDSAMYLCASSPRWGVTTDTQYFGPGTRLTVL.

This clone has just a few counts. This chain uses TRBV18 with TRBJ1-2, with TRBD1 as a possible D gene (6 bases). Trimming took off 3 bases at V and 2 bases at J, with 10 bases between the two ends. The CDR3 runs to 14 residues. Germline-derived CDR1 and CDR2 are KGHSH and LQKENI. The CDR3 is CASSPGGRNYGYTF. CDR3 in DNA: TGTGCCAGCTCACCCGGGGGGCGGAACTATGGCTACACCTTC.

The chain combines TRBV18 with TRBJ1-3; 8 nucleotides agree with TRBD1. The CDR3 loop spans 13 amino acids. V gave up 6 bases and J gave up 8 bases; unmatched junction bases: 6. The germline V gene has CDR1 KGHSH and CDR2 LQKENI. The CDR3 is CASSPQGADTIYF. CDR3 sequence (DNA): TGTGCCAGCTCCCCCCAGGGGGCGGACACCATATATTTT.